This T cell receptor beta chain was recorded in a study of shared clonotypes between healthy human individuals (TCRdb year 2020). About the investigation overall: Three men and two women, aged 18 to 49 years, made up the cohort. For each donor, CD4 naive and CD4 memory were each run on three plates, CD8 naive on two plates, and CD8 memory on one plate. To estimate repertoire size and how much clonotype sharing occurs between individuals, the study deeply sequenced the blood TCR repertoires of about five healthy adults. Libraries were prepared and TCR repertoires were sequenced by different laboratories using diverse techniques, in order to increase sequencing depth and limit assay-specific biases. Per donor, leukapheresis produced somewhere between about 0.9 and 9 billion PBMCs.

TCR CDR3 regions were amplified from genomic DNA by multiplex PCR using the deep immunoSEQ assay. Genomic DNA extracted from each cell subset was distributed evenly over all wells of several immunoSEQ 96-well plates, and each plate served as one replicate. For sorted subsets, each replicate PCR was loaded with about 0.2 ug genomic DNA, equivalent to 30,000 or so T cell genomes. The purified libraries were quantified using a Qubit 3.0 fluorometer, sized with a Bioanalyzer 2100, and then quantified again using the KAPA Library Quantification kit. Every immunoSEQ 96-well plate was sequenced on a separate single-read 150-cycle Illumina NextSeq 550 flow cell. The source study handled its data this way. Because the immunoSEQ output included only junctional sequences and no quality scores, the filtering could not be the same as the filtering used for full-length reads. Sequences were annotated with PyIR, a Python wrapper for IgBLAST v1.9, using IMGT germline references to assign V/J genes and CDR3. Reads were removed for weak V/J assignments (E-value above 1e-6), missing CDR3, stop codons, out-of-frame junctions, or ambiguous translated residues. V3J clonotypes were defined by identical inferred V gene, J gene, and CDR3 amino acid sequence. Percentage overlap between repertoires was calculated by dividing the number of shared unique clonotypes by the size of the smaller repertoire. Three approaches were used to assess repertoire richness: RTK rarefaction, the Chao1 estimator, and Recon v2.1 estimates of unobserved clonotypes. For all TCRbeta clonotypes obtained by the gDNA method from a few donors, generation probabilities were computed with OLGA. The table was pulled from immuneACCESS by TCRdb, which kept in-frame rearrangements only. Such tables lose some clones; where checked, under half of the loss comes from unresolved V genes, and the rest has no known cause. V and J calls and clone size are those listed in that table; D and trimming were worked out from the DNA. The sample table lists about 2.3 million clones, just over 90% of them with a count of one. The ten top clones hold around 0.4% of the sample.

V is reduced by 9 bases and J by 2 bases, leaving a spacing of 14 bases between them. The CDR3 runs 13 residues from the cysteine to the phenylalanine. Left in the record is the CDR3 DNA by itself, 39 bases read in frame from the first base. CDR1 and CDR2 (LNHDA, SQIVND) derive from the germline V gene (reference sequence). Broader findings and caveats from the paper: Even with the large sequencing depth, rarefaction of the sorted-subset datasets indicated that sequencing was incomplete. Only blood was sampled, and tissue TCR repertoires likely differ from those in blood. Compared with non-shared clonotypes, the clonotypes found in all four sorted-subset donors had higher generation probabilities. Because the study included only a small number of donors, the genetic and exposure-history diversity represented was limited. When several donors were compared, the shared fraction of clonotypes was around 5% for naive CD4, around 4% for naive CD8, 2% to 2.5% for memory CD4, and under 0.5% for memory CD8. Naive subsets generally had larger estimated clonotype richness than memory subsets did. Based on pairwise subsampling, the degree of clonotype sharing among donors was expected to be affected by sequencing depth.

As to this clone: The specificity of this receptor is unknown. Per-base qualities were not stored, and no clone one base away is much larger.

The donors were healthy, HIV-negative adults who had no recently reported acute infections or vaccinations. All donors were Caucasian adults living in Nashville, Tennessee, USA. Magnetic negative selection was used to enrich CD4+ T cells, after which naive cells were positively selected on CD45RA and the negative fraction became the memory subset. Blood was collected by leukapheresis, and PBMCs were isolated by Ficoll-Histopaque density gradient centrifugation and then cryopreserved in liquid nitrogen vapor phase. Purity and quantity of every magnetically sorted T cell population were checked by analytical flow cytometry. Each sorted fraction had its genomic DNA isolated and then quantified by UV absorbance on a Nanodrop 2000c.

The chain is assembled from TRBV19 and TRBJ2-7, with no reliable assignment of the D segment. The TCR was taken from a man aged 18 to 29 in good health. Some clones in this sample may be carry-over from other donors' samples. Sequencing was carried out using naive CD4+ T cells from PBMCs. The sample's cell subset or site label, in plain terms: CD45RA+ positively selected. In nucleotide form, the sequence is TGTGCCAGCTCCCCGAATCCAGCCTACGAGCAGTACTTC. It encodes CASSPNPAYEQYF.